The following is a TCR beta chain sequence with its context. This sample was taken from a study of blood T cell repertoires in COVID-19. Measured with immunoSEQ multiplex PCR; TCRdb has only the in-frame clones, and not every one. The sample shows about 150,000 clones, 88% of them seen only once. There are 16 residues in the CDR3. CDR1 MNHEY and CDR2 SMNVEV come from the germline V gene (reference sequence). V lost 10 bases, J lost 1 base, and 11 bases stayed unmatched. The source of this sequence is a man in his 60s with active or convalescent COVID-19. Sequencing input: peripheral blood. This chain uses TRBV27 with TRBJ1-5; 9 bases agree with TRBD1. CDR3 DNA sequence: TGTGCCACCGCGGGACAGGGTAGCCGGAGCAATCAGCCCCAGCATTTT. Its translation is CATAGQGSRSNQPQHF.